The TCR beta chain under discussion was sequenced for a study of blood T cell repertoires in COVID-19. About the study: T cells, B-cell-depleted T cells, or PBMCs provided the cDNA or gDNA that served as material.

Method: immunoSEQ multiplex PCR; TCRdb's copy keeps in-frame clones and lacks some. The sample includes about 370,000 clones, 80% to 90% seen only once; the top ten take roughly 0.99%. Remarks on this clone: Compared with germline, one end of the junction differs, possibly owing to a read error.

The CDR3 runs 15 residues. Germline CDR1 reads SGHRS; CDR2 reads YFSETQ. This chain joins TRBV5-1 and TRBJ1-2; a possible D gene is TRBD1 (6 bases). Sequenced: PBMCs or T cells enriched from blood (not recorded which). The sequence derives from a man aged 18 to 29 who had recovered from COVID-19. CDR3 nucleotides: TGCGCCAGCAGATTGGGTCAGGGGAAGGGTTATGGCTACACCTTC. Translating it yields CASRLGQGKGYGYTF.